This TCR beta chain is drawn from a study of shared clonotypes between healthy human individuals. V gave up 2 bases and J gave up 5 bases, with 8 bases separating them. The germline V gene has CDR1 GTSNPN and CDR2 SVGIG (reference sequence). The CDR3 has 12 amino acids. Method: immunoSEQ multiplex PCR; TCRdb's copy keeps in-frame clones and lacks some. The sample consists of hundreds of thousands of clones, 92% of them appearing once. With regard to this clone: What it binds is not known.

Broader study findings: Richness estimates generally favored naive over memory subsets.

Naive CD8 cells, CD45RO-negative and positively selected for CCR7, excluded terminally differentiated effector memory CD45RA+ cells. The study enrolled healthy HIV-negative adults without recent acute infections or vaccinations as donors. This receptor was identified in a man aged 25 to 45 in good health. V and J are TRBV30 and TRBJ2-3; the D is unclear. Sequencing used naive CD8+ T cells sorted from blood. As DNA, the CDR3 is TGTGCCTGGAGTATGGACGGAGATACGCAGTATTTT. It encodes CAWSMDGDTQYF.